The 28 T cell receptor beta chains below were found in one sample sequenced in a study of shared clonotypes between healthy human individuals. The naive CD8 population came from CD45RO-negative cells selected for CCR7, without terminally differentiated effector memory CD45RA+ cells. Assay: immunoSEQ multiplex PCR; the TCRdb copy retains only in-frame clones and omits some. The repertoire consists of about 700,000 clones, with under 95% occurring once and the leading ten covering approximately 22%. What was sequenced was naive CD8+ T cells sorted from blood. The receptors originated from a man under 40 in good health.

This chain connects TRBV5-8 to TRBJ2-5; no definite D call. Looked up from germline, CDR1 is SGHTS and CDR2 is YDEGEE. V lost 0 bases and J lost 1, with 4 bases in between. This CDR3 is 13 amino acids long. The CDR3 bases are TGTGCCAGCAGCTTGGTTCCCCAAGAGACCCAGTACTTC. As protein: CASSLVPQETQYF.

This chain joins TRBV28 and TRBJ2-7, with unresolved D. Trimming stripped 10 bases from V and 5 bases from J, with 6 bases between. This CDR3 spans 9 amino acids. Germline-derived CDR1 and CDR2 are MDHEN and SYDVKM. The CDR3 sequence: CANLNEQYF. The CDR3 DNA follows: TGTGCCAACCTAAACGAGCAGTACTTC. The full variable domain, rest sourced from reference TRBV28 and TRBJ2-7, is DVKVTQSSRYLVKRTGEKVFLECVQDMDHENMFWYRQDPGLGLRLIYFSYDVKMKEKGDIPEGYSVSREKKERFSLILESASTNQTSMYLCANLNEQYFGPGTRLTVT.

The chain uses TRBV6-6 and TRBJ2-7; TRBD2 matches 8 bases. This CDR3 is built from 16 residues. V dropped 0 bases and J dropped 2; count of bases not matched to a gene: 6. The germline gives CDR1 MNHNY, CDR2 SVGAGI (reference sequence). In DNA form, the CDR3 reads TGTGCCAGCAGTTACTCGTTACTAGCGGAGGCCTACGAGCAGTACTTC. Encoded protein: CASSYSLLAEAYEQYF.

Only a few counts were recorded for this clone. Distinct nucleotide sequences in the sample also encode this CDR3. This chain joins TRBV2 and TRBJ2-1; D may be TRBD1 (5 bases). CDR1 and CDR2 (germline): SNHLY, FYNNEI. CDR3 length equals 13 residues. The V end lost 6 bases, the J end lost 3 bases, and 9 bases lay between the germline ends. The CDR3 DNA sequence: TGTGCCAGCAGCGCTGACAGCTACAATGAGCAGTTCTTC. It codes for CASSADSYNEQFF.

The gene calls are TRBV5-5 and TRBJ1-5; no reliable D call. The CDR3 runs to 15 residues. The V and J ends lost 2 bases and 0 bases respectively, with 9 bases between them. From germline, CDR1 is SGHKS and CDR2 YYEKEE (reference sequence). The CDR3: CASSFGRNSNQPQHF. DNA of the CDR3: TGTGCCAGCAGCTTCGGTCGGAATAGCAATCAGCCCCAGCATTTT.

The chain recombines TRBV10-2 with TRBJ2-1; TRBD1 agrees at 7 bases. Germline V CDR1 and CDR2: WSHSY, SAAADI. Trimming at V came to 10 bases and at J to 4 bases, leaving 10 bases not matched to a gene. This CDR3 contains 14 residues. CDR3: CANKGTDRYNEQFF. The CDR3 region has the DNA TGCGCCAACAAAGGGACAGACCGATACAATGAGCAGTTCTTC.

The chain employs TRBV19 and TRBJ2-1, with D tentatively TRBD1 or TRBD2 (5 bases each). This CDR3 spans 13 amino acids. V was trimmed by 6 bases and J by 7 bases, leaving 13 bases between them. Germline V lookup: CDR1 LNHDA, CDR2 SQIVND (reference sequence). CDR3 DNA: TGTGCCAGTAGACCGGGACCCAGAAATGAGCAGTTCTTC. Protein sequence: CASRPGPRNEQFF.

The J gene is TRBJ1-5, the V gene TRBV19, with TRBD1 matching over 7 bases. The CDR3 is made up of 14 amino acids. Germline lookup yields CDR1 LNHDA and CDR2 SQIVND (reference sequence). The ends lost 3 bases at V and 7 bases at J; junction bases unmatched: 6. CDR3 amino acids: CASSIGTVSQPQHF. The CDR3 nucleotides read TGTGCCAGTAGTATTGGGACAGTATCCCAGCCCCAGCATTTT.

V usage is TRBV10-3 and J usage is TRBJ2-7; 12 nucleotides agree with TRBD2. Per germline, CDR1 ENHRY and CDR2 SYGVKD. The CDR3 spans 15 residues. The junction had 6 bases not matched to a gene; V was cut back by 6 bases and J by 3 bases. The CDR3 nucleotides are TGTGCCATCAGCGGACTAGCGGGGAACCTCTACGAGCAGTACTTC. It codes for CAISGLAGNLYEQYF.

The chain couples TRBV10-1 to TRBJ1-2, with D unclear. Trimming left V 3 bases short and J 10 bases short, with 12 bases between. CDR3 length: 12 amino acids. Germline CDR1 reads WNHNN; CDR2 reads SYGVQD (reference sequence). CDR3 region: CASSDSTNHYTF. The CDR3, as DNA: TGCGCCAGCAGTGATTCGACGAACCACTACACCTTC.

The chain is built from TRBV9 and TRBJ2-1; maybe TRBD2 (6 bases). The length of the CDR3 is 16 residues. The V end was cut by 0 bases, the J end by 7 bases, with 17 bases between. Germline values: CDR1 SGDLS, CDR2 YYNGEE. CDR3: CASSVGVAVMGNEQFF. CDR3 DNA: TGTGCCAGCAGCGTAGGGGTAGCGGTTATGGGGAATGAGCAGTTCTTC. Filled out from reference TRBV9 and TRBJ2-1, the complete variable domain reads DSGVTQTPKHLITATGQRVTLRCSPRSGDLSVYWYQQSLDQGLQFLIQYYNGEERAKGNILERFSAQQFPDLHSELNLSSLELGDSALYFCASSVGVAVMGNEQFFGPGTRLTVL.

The rearrangement joins TRBV11-2 to TRBJ2-4, with 8 positions matching TRBD1. V lost 5 bases and J lost 5; bases outside the gene matches: 8. Germline V gene lookup returns CDR1 SGHAT and CDR2 FQNNGV. The CDR3 loop spans 15 amino acids. The CDR3 nucleotides are TGTGCCAGCAGCCGAACCGGGACAGGACAAAACATTCAGTACTTC. It is translated as CASSRTGTGQNIQYF.

Here the CDR3 DNA reads TGTGCCAGCAGTGGAGGGAGGGTGGGTCTAGCGGGATCAAGGGGAGAGCAGTACTTC. This sequence encodes CASSGGRVGLAGSRGEQYF. V is TRBV6-1 and J is TRBJ2-7; 9 bases line up with TRBD2. Germline values: CDR1 MNHNS, CDR2 SASEGT. V lost 4 bases, J lost 7 bases, and 23 bases stayed unmatched. The CDR3 has 19 amino acids.

This chain connects TRBV4-1 to TRBJ2-2; TRBD2 might be the D (5 bases). CDR3 length: 14 amino acids. The ends were cut back, 0 bases at V and 14 bases at J, with 16 bases in the middle. Germline V gene data show CDR1 as MGHRA and CDR2 as YSYEKL. CDR3: CASSQEFLWGALFF. The DNA for the CDR3 is TGCGCCAGCAGCCAAGAATTTCTATGGGGAGCCCTGTTTTTT.

The chain carries TRBV6-5 and TRBJ1-2; unclear D gene. Germline V gene lookup returns CDR1 MNHEY and CDR2 SVGAGI. Trimming cost V 1 base and J 2 bases, with 5 bases left between them. CDR3 length: 13 residues. Written as DNA, the CDR3 is TGTGCCAGCAGTTACTTCGGGAACTATGGCTACACCTTC. As protein: CASSYFGNYGYTF.

J is TRBJ2-2 and V is TRBV28; no clear D gene. The length of the CDR3 is 13 residues. Trimming pared 3 bases from V and 5 bases from J, leaving 7 bases between. Germline lookup yields CDR1 MDHEN and CDR2 SYDVKM. This chain's CDR3 is CASSFGETGELFF. CDR3 in DNA: TGTGCCAGCAGTTTCGGAGAAACCGGGGAGCTGTTTTTT. The full variable domain, rest sourced from reference TRBV28 and TRBJ2-2, is DVKVTQSSRYLVKRTGEKVFLECVQDMDHENMFWYRQDPGLGLRLIYFSYDVKMKEKGDIPEGYSVSREKKERFSLILESASTNQTSMYLCASSFGETGELFFGEGSRLTVL.

This clone turned up a few times. The chain couples TRBV7-3 to TRBJ2-7; 8 bases are shared with TRBD2. Per germline, CDR1 SGHTA and CDR2 FQGTGA. The CDR3 totals 13 residues. V shed 5 bases and J 4 bases; nucleotides not matched to a gene: 4. The CDR3 loop is CASSAGRGYEQYF. Written as DNA, the CDR3 is TGTGCCAGCAGCGCCGGGAGGGGGTACGAGCAGTACTTC.

The chain joins TRBV27 to TRBJ2-7; D may be TRBD2 (5 bases). Looked up from germline, CDR1 is MNHEY and CDR2 is SMNVEV (reference sequence). This CDR3 region has 16 residues. Trimming cost V 5 bases and J 0 bases, with 17 bases left between them. DNA of the CDR3: TGTGCCAGCAGTCCCTGGGCAGGCACTAGCTCCTACGAGCAGTACTTC. This encodes CASSPWAGTSSYEQYF.

In the case of this clone: One end of the junction is discordant with germline, which a read error may explain. The CDR3 is CASSLIRDIDAQHF. CDR3 bases: TGTGCCAGCAGTCTGATCCGGGACATCGACGCTCAACACTTC. The chain recombines TRBV27 with TRBJ2-7, with D possibly being TRBD1 (6 bases). This CDR3 has 14 amino acids. Germline V gene data show CDR1 as MNHEY and CDR2 as SMNVEV (reference sequence).

J is TRBJ1-1 and V is TRBV27; 9 nucleotides match TRBD1. Germline V lookup: CDR1 MNHEY, CDR2 SMNVEV (reference sequence). The CDR3 length is 15 residues. J was trimmed by 3 bases and V by 6 bases; bases with no gene match: 8. CDR3 DNA sequence: TGTGCCAGCAGCTCTACCGGGACAGGGTACACTGAAGCTTTCTTT. Its translation is CASSSTGTGYTEAFF.

The J gene is TRBJ2-1, the V gene TRBV19; 7 nucleotides agree with TRBD1. Trimming cost V 5 bases and J 1 base; bases outside gene matches: 11. This CDR3 comprises 17 residues. Germline V lookup: CDR1 LNHDA, CDR2 SQIVND (reference sequence). The CDR3 reads CASSRHGRTGSYNEQFF. The DNA for the CDR3 is TGTGCCAGTAGTCGGCATGGACGGACAGGATCCTACAATGAGCAGTTCTTC.

The chain couples TRBV13 to TRBJ2-7; 7 bases match TRBD2. Germline CDR1 is PRHDT and CDR2 is FYEKMQ (reference sequence). V gave up 4 bases and J gave up 6 bases; unmatched junction bases: 6. The CDR3 spans 13 residues. As DNA, the CDR3 is TGTGCCAGCAGCTCAAGCGGGAAGGGCGAGCAGTACTTC. It is translated as CASSSSGKGEQYF.

The chain carries TRBV5-1 and TRBJ2-7, with D possibly TRBD2 on 6 matching bases. Deletions cut 4 bases from V and 2 bases from J, with 16 bases between. Germline assignment: CDR1 SGHRS and CDR2 YFSETQ. The CDR3 has 15 residues. The chain's CDR3 is CASSPAGGSTYEQYF. The CDR3 DNA reads TGCGCCAGCAGCCCGGCCGGGGGATCCACCTACGAGCAGTACTTC.

The rearrangement links TRBV30 to TRBJ1-3; unclear D gene. CDR3 length: 15 residues. Germline V gives CDR1 GTSNPN, CDR2 SVGIG (reference sequence). The V and J ends lost 4 bases and 7 bases respectively, with 20 bases between them. CDR3 nucleotides: TGTGCCTGGATACCTTCACCGGGCAAGGGTAACACCATATATTTT. This encodes CAWIPSPGKGNTIYF.

The chain carries TRBV7-9 and TRBJ2-2; D may be TRBD1 (6 bases). This CDR3 contains 15 residues. Germline values: CDR1 SEHNR, CDR2 FQNEAQ (reference sequence). V lost 4 bases to trimming and J lost 1 base, with 10 bases between them. The DNA of the CDR3 is TGTGCCAGCAGCTCCCGACAGGAGAACACCGGGGAGCTGTTTTTT. Translating gives CASSSRQENTGELFF. Full variable domain (remainder filled in from reference TRBV7-9 and TRBJ2-2): DTGVSQNPRHKITKRGQNVTFRCDPISEHNRLYWYRQTLGQGPEFLTYFQNEAQLEKSRLLSDRFSAERPKGSFSTLEIQRTEQGDSAMYLCASSSRQENTGELFFGEGSRLTVL.

CDR3: CASINMGVEAFF. In DNA form, the CDR3 reads TGTGCCAGCATTAATATGGGGGTTGAAGCTTTCTTT. The V call is TRBV11-2, the J call TRBJ1-1, with D perhaps TRBD1 (5 bases). The CDR3 runs to 12 residues. V was pared by 7 bases and J by 7 bases, with 13 bases between. Germline V gene data show CDR1 as SGHAT and CDR2 as FQNNGV.

In its sample, this clone was seen once. The CDR3 sequence is CASSSAAGSQEYEQYF. CDR3 nucleotides: TGTGCCAGCAGCTCCGCAGCCGGGTCACAGGAATACGAGCAGTACTTC. The chain combines TRBV11-2 with TRBJ2-7, with D perhaps TRBD1 (5 bases). The CDR3 has 16 amino acids. The germline CDR1 and CDR2 sequences are SGHAT and FQNNGV. The germline V and J ends were trimmed by 4 bases and 4 bases, with 20 bases remaining between them.

The chain combines TRBV5-5 with TRBJ2-3; D gene uncertain. Trimming removed 1 base from V and 0 bases from J, with 15 bases in between. The CDR3 runs 17 residues. CDR1 is SGHKS, CDR2 YYEKEE, per germline (reference sequence). The CDR3, as DNA: TGTGCCAGCAGCTTGAGGGTCGAACCTCGGAGCACAGATACGCAGTATTTT. It encodes CASSLRVEPRSTDTQYF.